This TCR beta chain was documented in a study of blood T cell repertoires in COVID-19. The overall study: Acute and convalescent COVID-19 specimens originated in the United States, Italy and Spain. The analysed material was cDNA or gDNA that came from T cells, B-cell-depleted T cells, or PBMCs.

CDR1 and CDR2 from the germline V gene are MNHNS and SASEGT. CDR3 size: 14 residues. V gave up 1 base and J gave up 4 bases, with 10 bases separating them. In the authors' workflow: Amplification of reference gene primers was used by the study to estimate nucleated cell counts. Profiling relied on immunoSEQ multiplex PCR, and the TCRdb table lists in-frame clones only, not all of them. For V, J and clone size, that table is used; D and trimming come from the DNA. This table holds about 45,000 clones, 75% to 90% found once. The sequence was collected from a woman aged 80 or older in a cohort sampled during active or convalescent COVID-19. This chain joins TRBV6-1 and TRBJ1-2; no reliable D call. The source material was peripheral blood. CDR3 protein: CASSEDGEGYGYTF. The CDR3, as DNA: TGTGCCAGCAGTGAAGATGGGGAGGGCTATGGCTACACCTTC.